The rows below give T cell receptor beta chains drawn from one sample of a study of T cell responses to AZD1222 COVID-19 vaccine. The repertoire was sequenced with immunoSEQ multiplex PCR; TCRdb's copy has only in-frame clones and lacks some. The repertoire has about 160,000 clones, more than 70% of them found once; the top ten carry roughly 5.5%. The sequenced sample was peripheral blood, obtained on day 0 of AZD1222 vaccination. The receptors stem from an adult in good health. The CDR3 runs from the conserved cysteine through the conserved F or W. The D gene is left open where the match is weak. Clone size is shown for a subset of rows, as once, few, many or a class of expanded clone.

TRBV6-5	TRBD1	NA	TRBJ2-5	CASNTGGGGTQYF	TGTGCCAGCAATACAGGGGGCGGGGGGACCCAGTACTTC
TRBV19	NA	NA	TRBJ1-6	CASSIVGRKNSPLHF	TGTGCCAGTAGTATAGTCGGGCGGAAAAATTCACCCCTCCACTTT
TRBV19	NA	NA	TRBJ1-4	CASRDRALSNEKLFF	TGTGCCAGTAGGGACCGGGCACTATCTAATGAAAAACTGTTTTTT
TRBV16	NA	NA	TRBJ2-7	CASSPSGQTYEQYF	TGTGCCAGCAGCCCCTCCGGACAGACCTACGAGCAGTACTTC
TRBV9	TRBD1	NA	TRBJ2-4	CASSVGTGVNIQYF	TGTGCCAGCAGCGTAGGAACAGGGGTCAACATTCAGTACTTC
TRBV5-1	NA	few	TRBJ1-6	CASSRAGSASPLHF	TGCGCCAGCAGTAGAGCTGGGTCGGCTTCACCCCTCCACTTT
TRBV28	NA	NA	TRBJ2-5	CASSLITLKETQYF	TGTGCCAGCAGTTTAATAACCCTTAAAGAGACCCAGTACTTC
TRBV28	TRBD1	NA	TRBJ2-5	CASSPRQGKETQYF	TGTGCCAGCAGTCCACGACAGGGAAAAGAGACCCAGTACTTC
TRBV6-2/TRBV6-3	TRBD1	once	TRBJ1-2	CASSLTGSDGYTF	TGTGCCAGCAGTCTGACAGGGAGCGATGGCTACACCTTC
TRBV6-5	NA	NA	TRBJ1-5	CASSYQGTQHF	TGTGCCAGCAGCTACCAGGGGACCCAGCATTTT
TRBV6-5	NA	NA	TRBJ1-2	CASSYGGLNTF	TGTGCCAGCAGTTACGGCGGCCTCAACACCTTC
TRBV6-6	NA	NA	TRBJ1-5	CASSRTQGGQPQHF	TGTGCCAGCAGTCGTACACAGGGTGGTCAGCCCCAGCATTTT
TRBV5-6	TRBD2	NA	TRBJ2-7	CASSLYFLAGNYEQYF	TGTGCCAGCAGCTTGTATTTTCTAGCGGGAAACTACGAGCAGTACTTC
TRBV19	NA	NA	TRBJ2-1	CASRTLSSYNEQFF	TGTGCCAGCAGGACGCTAAGCTCCTACAATGAGCAGTTCTTC
TRBV12-3/TRBV12-4	TRBD1	once	TRBJ2-1	CASSYTGGTEQFF	TGTGCCAGCAGTTACACAGGGGGCACTGAGCAGTTCTTC
TRBV3-1/TRBV3-2	NA	NA	TRBJ2-4	CASSQDDQDPAKNIQYF	TGTGCCAGCAGCCAAGATGACCAAGACCCGGCCAAAAACATTCAGTACTTC
TRBV20-1	NA	few	TRBJ2-1	CSASGPSWDEQFF	TGCAGTGCTAGTGGTCCTAGCTGGGATGAGCAGTTCTTC
TRBV28	TRBD1	NA	TRBJ2-7	CASRLRQGRAEQYF	TGTGCCAGCAGGCTACGACAGGGTCGGGCCGAGCAGTACTTC
TRBV11-2	TRBD1	NA	TRBJ1-2	CASVPQGASGYTF	TGTGCCAGCGTACCACAGGGGGCCTCTGGCTACACCTTC
TRBV28	NA	NA	TRBJ1-6	CASSSGDRFISPLHF	TGTGCCAGCAGTTCGGGGGACCGTTTTATTTCACCCCTCCACTTT
TRBV7-2	NA	NA	TRBJ2-1	CASSLEGSSDEQFF	TGTGCCAGCAGCTTAGAGGGAAGTAGCGATGAGCAGTTCTTC
TRBV28	TRBD1	NA	TRBJ2-1	CASRSGGQGGYNEQFF	TGTGCCAGCAGATCCGGCGGACAGGGGGGTTACAATGAGCAGTTCTTC
TRBV5-1	NA	NA	TRBJ1-2	CASRWTDNSGYGYTF	TGCGCCAGCAGATGGACAGATAACTCTGGCTATGGCTACACCTTC
TRBV7-9	TRBD1	NA	TRBJ1-3	CASSGDRGLTGNTIYF	TGTGCCAGCAGCGGGGACAGGGGGCTCACTGGAAACACCATATATTTT
TRBV28	NA	NA	TRBJ1-5	CASSLHWTASNQPQHF	TGTGCCAGCAGTTTACACTGGACGGCTAGCAATCAGCCCCAGCATTTT